This TCR beta chain appears in the sequencing data of a study of T cells in Graves' hyperthyroidism and ophthalmopathy. Amplified regions were TCR beta CDR3 sequences from RNA transcripts. RT-PCR in the first round (using the HTBI primer set) targeted the TCR CDR3. Each CDR3 protein is one row after TCRdb ran MiXCR on the multiplex PCR reads. Of around 720,000 distinct CDR3 sequences listed, about a third are singletons. Study-wide results and limits: Among clonotypes expanded in thyroid above 0.001, most were also found in blood.

This clonotype was recorded once. Its antigen is currently unknown. Germline V gives CDR1 MGHDK, CDR2 SYGVNS. This CDR3 is built from 13 residues. V was clipped by 6 bases and J by 7 bases; unmatched bases: 4. Sequencing used blood. V usage is TRBV25-1 and J usage is TRBJ1-4, with 8 bases aligning to TRBD1. This TCR came from a woman aged 40-49 years with Graves' hyperthyroidism. CDR3 nucleotide sequence: TGTGCCAGCAGACTAGACAGGGGTGAAAAACTGTTTTTT. It is translated as CASRLDRGEKLFF.